A selection of T cell receptor beta chains follows, all from one sample in a study of identical twins. MiXCR was run by TCRdb on the 5' RACE reads, yielding one entry per CDR3 protein. The profile covers about 210,000 distinct CDR3 sequences, with roughly 9.4% appearing a single time and 4.5% to 5.5% taken by the ten largest. Material: memory (CD45RO+) T cells sorted from blood. The source of these receptors is a woman between 18 and 29 years old in good health. Both conserved end residues are part of each CDR3. Fields, in order: clone size, V gene, J gene, D gene, CDR3 protein, CDR3 DNA. D genes are given only for firm matches. Clone size is shown for a subset of rows, as once, few, many or a class of expanded clone.

>NA|TRBV27|TRBJ2-7|TRBD1
CASSLTGQRYEQYF
TGTGCCAGCAGTTTAACGGGACAGCGCTACGAGCAGTACTTC
>many|TRBV20-1|TRBJ1-4|NA
CSARSREKLFF
TGCAGTGCACGGAGTAGGGAAAAACTGTTTTTT
>few|TRBV2|TRBJ2-1|TRBD2
CASRRGANNEQFF
TGTGCCAGCAGGCGGGGGGCCAACAATGAGCAGTTCTTC
>NA|TRBV9|TRBJ2-3|NA
CASSNAEGGYDTQYF
TGTGCCAGCAGCAACGCGGAGGGGGGATATGATACGCAGTATTTT
>few|TRBV2|TRBJ2-5|NA
CASIKDVGQETQYF
TGTGCCAGCATCAAGGACGTAGGACAAGAGACCCAGTACTTC
>many|TRBV20-1|TRBJ1-2|NA
CSAAVQGNYGYTF
TGCAGTGCTGCCGTCCAGGGAAACTATGGCTACACCTTC
>few|TRBV5-1|TRBJ2-3|NA
CASSLLYRDNRAPGGDTQYF
TGCGCCAGCAGCTTACTCTACCGGGACAACCGGGCCCCTGGGGGAGATACGCAGTATTTT
>NA|TRBV5-1|TRBJ2-6|TRBD1
CASSLAGGAGANVLTF
TGCGCCAGCAGCTTGGCAGGGGGCGCTGGGGCCAACGTCCTGACTTTC
>many|TRBV6-1|TRBJ1-1|NA
CASSEGGRSTEAFF
TGTGCCAGCAGTGAAGGGGGAAGGAGCACTGAAGCTTTCTTT
>many|TRBV3-1|TRBJ2-3|NA
CASSQDPAENTQYF
TGTGCCAGCAGCCAAGATCCGGCGGAGAATACGCAGTATTTT
>NA|TRBV20-1|TRBJ2-5|NA
CSALGGGIQETQYF
TGCAGTGCTTTGGGAGGCGGGATACAAGAGACCCAGTACTTC
>many|TRBV27|TRBJ2-2|NA
CASSLTVPGELFF
TGTGCCAGCAGTTTAACGGTACCCGGGGAGCTGTTTTTT
>many|TRBV12-3/TRBV12-4|TRBJ2-5|NA
CASSPDYRQETQYF
TGTGCCAGCAGTCCCGACTACCGCCAAGAGACCCAGTACTTC
>many|TRBV5-1|TRBJ1-1|NA
CASSDLNTEAFF
TGCGCCAGCAGTGACCTGAACACTGAAGCTTTCTTT
>many|TRBV10-3|TRBJ1-1|NA
CAIKWFVTEAFF
TGTGCCATCAAATGGTTTGTCACTGAAGCTTTCTTT
>NA|TRBV10-3|TRBJ2-1|NA
CAISDRNGGSYNEQFF
TGTGCCATCAGTGATCGGAACGGGGGAAGCTACAATGAGCAGTTCTTC
>many|TRBV10-3|TRBJ1-1|TRBD1
CAISGDRGYTEAFF
TGTGCCATCAGTGGGGACAGGGGGTACACTGAAGCTTTCTTT
>many|TRBV11-2|TRBJ2-1|NA
CASSLHRGGSYNEQFF
TGTGCCAGCAGCCTCCACAGGGGAGGGTCCTACAATGAGCAGTTCTTC
>NA|TRBV30|TRBJ2-5|NA
CAWSVGLQETQYF
TGTGCCTGGAGTGTGGGACTCCAAGAGACCCAGTACTTC
>few|TRBV20-1|TRBJ2-1|TRBD2
CSASYSYTSGGTNEQFF
TGCAGTGCTAGTTACTCCTATACTAGCGGGGGTACGAATGAGCAGTTCTTC
>NA|TRBV5-1|TRBJ1-1|NA
CASRPAGGEAFF
TGCGCCAGCAGGCCAGCCGGTGGGGAAGCTTTCTTT
>NA|TRBV20-1|TRBJ2-2|TRBD2
CSATSGSGPGELFF
TGCAGTGCTACTAGCGGGAGTGGGCCCGGGGAGCTGTTTTTT
>many|TRBV2|TRBJ2-7|NA
CASSRDGTYYEQYF
TGTGCCAGCAGCCGGGACGGGACTTACTACGAGCAGTACTTC
>many|TRBV12-3/TRBV12-4|TRBJ2-1|NA
CASRGGSGYNEQFF
TGTGCCAGCAGGGGGGGAAGCGGCTATAATGAGCAGTTCTTC
>NA|TRBV20-1|TRBJ1-2|NA
CSAAPGLTSGYTF
TGCAGTGCAGCACCGGGACTGACGAGTGGCTACACCTTC
>NA|TRBV20-1|TRBJ2-1|TRBD2
CSAGLAGTNEQFF
TGCAGTGCCGGACTAGCGGGGACCAATGAGCAGTTCTTC
>NA|TRBV15|TRBJ2-5|NA
CATSRGVTAQETQYF
TGTGCCACCAGCAGAGGAGTGACAGCTCAAGAGACCCAGTACTTC
>few|TRBV18|TRBJ2-3|TRBD2
CASSPNSGSSTDTQYF
TGTGCCAGCTCACCTAATAGCGGGAGCTCCACAGATACGCAGTATTTT
>NA|TRBV12-3/TRBV12-4|TRBJ1-5|NA
CASSFKGSMTQHF
TGTGCCAGCAGTTTTAAGGGAAGTATGACCCAGCATTTT
>NA|TRBV9|TRBJ2-2|TRBD1
CASSPLTGNVAGELFF
TGTGCCAGCTCCCCCTTGACAGGGAATGTTGCCGGGGAGCTGTTTTTT
>NA|TRBV29-1|TRBJ1-2|TRBD1
CSVGQGVYGYTF
TGCAGCGTTGGACAGGGGGTCTATGGCTACACCTTC
>few|TRBV7-6|TRBJ2-1|NA
CASSAAVAEGIEQFF
TGTGCCAGCAGCGCAGCGGTAGCGGAGGGGATTGAGCAGTTCTTC
>many|TRBV5-1|TRBJ2-5|TRBD2
CASSMGTSNGETQYF
TGCGCCAGCAGCATGGGGACTAGCAATGGAGAGACCCAGTACTTC
>few|TRBV20-1|TRBJ1-1|TRBD1
CSARDYRQGASEAFF
TGCAGTGCTAGAGATTATAGGCAGGGGGCCTCTGAAGCTTTCTTT
>NA|TRBV10-3|TRBJ2-2|NA
CAISESGSDTGELFF
TGTGCCATCAGTGAGTCAGGCTCCGACACCGGGGAGCTGTTTTTT
>many|TRBV6-4|TRBJ2-1|NA
CASSRDPSGGNEQFF
TGTGCCAGCAGCCGGGATCCCAGTGGAGGCAATGAGCAGTTCTTC
>few|TRBV6-5|TRBJ2-7|NA
CASSYRPLYEQYF
TGTGCCAGCAGTTACCGACCCCTCTACGAGCAGTACTTC
>once|TRBV19|TRBJ1-2|TRBD1
CASRPRDRNGVGYTF
TGTGCCAGTAGACCAAGGGACAGAAACGGCGTCGGCTACACCTTC
>NA|TRBV7-2|TRBJ2-7|TRBD2
CASSQSSGASYEQYF
TGTGCCAGCAGCCAGTCTAGCGGCGCCTCCTACGAGCAGTACTTC
>few|TRBV5-1|TRBJ2-7|NA
CASSIGEDEQYF
TGCGCCAGCAGCATAGGGGAGGACGAGCAGTACTTC
>many|TRBV10-3|TRBJ1-1|NA
CATMARVVANTEAFF
TGTGCCACCATGGCCCGGGTAGTGGCGAACACTGAAGCTTTCTTT
>NA|TRBV13|TRBJ2-3|TRBD2
CTISFPLALGGVTDTQYF
TGTACCATCAGTTTTCCCTTAGCCCTCGGGGGGGTCACAGATACGCAGTATTTT
>many|TRBV5-1|TRBJ1-4|TRBD1
CASSLTGQGIRANEKLFF
TGCGCCAGCAGCTTGACGGGACAGGGGATACGTGCTAATGAAAAACTGTTTTTT
>NA|TRBV20-1|TRBJ2-1|TRBD2
CSASTGTSVYNEQFF
TGCAGTGCTAGTACCGGGACTAGCGTATACAATGAGCAGTTCTTC
>NA|TRBV7-9|TRBJ1-2|NA
CASSLAAGLYGYTF
TGTGCCAGCAGCTTAGCCGCAGGCCTCTATGGCTACACCTTC
>many|TRBV20-1|TRBJ1-1|NA
CSAANTEAFF
TGCAGTGCCGCGAACACTGAAGCTTTCTTT
>few|TRBV20-1|TRBJ2-5|TRBD2
CSAGIAGHNQETQYF
TGCAGTGCTGGGATAGCGGGGCACAACCAAGAGACCCAGTACTTC
>NA|TRBV3-1|TRBJ2-7|NA
CASSQGWGTSYEQYF
TGTGCCAGCAGCCAAGGGTGGGGGACCTCCTACGAGCAGTACTTC
>NA|TRBV5-1|TRBJ2-5|TRBD2
CASSPTAGQETQYF
TGCGCCAGCAGCCCCACAGCGGGACAAGAGACCCAGTACTTC
>NA|TRBV29-1|TRBJ2-3|NA
CSGQQGFKGDTQYF
TGCAGCGGCCAACAGGGTTTCAAAGGGGATACGCAGTATTTT
>few|TRBV18|TRBJ2-1|TRBD2
CASSPPSGRHTYNEQFF
TGTGCCAGCTCACCACCTAGCGGGAGGCACACTTACAATGAGCAGTTCTTC
>NA|TRBV10-3|TRBJ2-7|NA
CAISEQGYEQYF
TGTGCCATCAGTGAGCAGGGTTACGAGCAGTACTTC
>many|TRBV3-1|TRBJ1-1|NA
CASSQPGRGTEAFF
TGTGCCAGCAGCCAACCAGGGAGGGGCACTGAAGCTTTCTTT